This T cell receptor beta chain was identified in a study of shared clonotypes between healthy human individuals. Study conclusions and caveats: Approximately 5.1% was the fraction of naive CD4 clonotypes found shared across a few donors.

Some clones are missing from TCRdb's copy, which holds only in-frame ones; the method was immunoSEQ multiplex PCR. The sample has roughly 2.5 million clones; approximately 94% are singletons. As concerns this clone: Antigen specificity is unknown. The junction departs from the called germline gene at one end, perhaps through a read error.

Per germline, CDR1 MGHRA and CDR2 YSYEKL. CDR3 length: 16 amino acids. This receptor was taken from a man between 18 and 35 years old in good health. Sample: naive CD4+ T cells sorted from blood. Stated subset: CD45RA+ positively selected. The gene calls are TRBV4-1 and TRBJ1-2, with 10 bases aligning to TRBD1. This CDR3 reads CASGQERDRGFYGYTF. DNA for the CDR3: TGCGCCAGCGGCCAAGAAAGGGACAGGGGTTTCTATGGCTACACCTTC.